This T cell receptor (beta chain) was captured in a study of identical twins. This clonotype was picked up many times. Its cognate antigen is unknown. Study results and caveats: Invariant MAIT and iNKT cells are populations that could partly confound zero-insertion analyses. There were fewer insertions in abundant cord blood beta clonotypes, but memory repertoires showed no such pattern.

TCRdb re-analysed the 5' RACE reads in MiXCR, keeping a single row per CDR3 protein. The sample holds around 650,000 distinct CDR3 sequences; about 7.1% are singletons and the top ten take about 1.5%. Trimming pared 2 bases from V and 6 bases from J, leaving 22 bases between. The CDR3 totals 17 residues. CDR1 SGHRS and CDR2 YFSETQ come from the germline V gene. Another study also made use of these data, one on yellow fever vaccine responses in identical twins.

The clonotype originates from a woman under 30 in good health. The V call is TRBV5-1, the J call TRBJ2-3; TRBD1 might be the D (7 bases). The sample comprised PBMCs. CDR3 bases: TGCGCCAGCAGCTTCTCCCCCGGCGGAGGGGGCCCGGATACGCAGTATTTT. It specifies CASSFSPGGGGPDTQYF.